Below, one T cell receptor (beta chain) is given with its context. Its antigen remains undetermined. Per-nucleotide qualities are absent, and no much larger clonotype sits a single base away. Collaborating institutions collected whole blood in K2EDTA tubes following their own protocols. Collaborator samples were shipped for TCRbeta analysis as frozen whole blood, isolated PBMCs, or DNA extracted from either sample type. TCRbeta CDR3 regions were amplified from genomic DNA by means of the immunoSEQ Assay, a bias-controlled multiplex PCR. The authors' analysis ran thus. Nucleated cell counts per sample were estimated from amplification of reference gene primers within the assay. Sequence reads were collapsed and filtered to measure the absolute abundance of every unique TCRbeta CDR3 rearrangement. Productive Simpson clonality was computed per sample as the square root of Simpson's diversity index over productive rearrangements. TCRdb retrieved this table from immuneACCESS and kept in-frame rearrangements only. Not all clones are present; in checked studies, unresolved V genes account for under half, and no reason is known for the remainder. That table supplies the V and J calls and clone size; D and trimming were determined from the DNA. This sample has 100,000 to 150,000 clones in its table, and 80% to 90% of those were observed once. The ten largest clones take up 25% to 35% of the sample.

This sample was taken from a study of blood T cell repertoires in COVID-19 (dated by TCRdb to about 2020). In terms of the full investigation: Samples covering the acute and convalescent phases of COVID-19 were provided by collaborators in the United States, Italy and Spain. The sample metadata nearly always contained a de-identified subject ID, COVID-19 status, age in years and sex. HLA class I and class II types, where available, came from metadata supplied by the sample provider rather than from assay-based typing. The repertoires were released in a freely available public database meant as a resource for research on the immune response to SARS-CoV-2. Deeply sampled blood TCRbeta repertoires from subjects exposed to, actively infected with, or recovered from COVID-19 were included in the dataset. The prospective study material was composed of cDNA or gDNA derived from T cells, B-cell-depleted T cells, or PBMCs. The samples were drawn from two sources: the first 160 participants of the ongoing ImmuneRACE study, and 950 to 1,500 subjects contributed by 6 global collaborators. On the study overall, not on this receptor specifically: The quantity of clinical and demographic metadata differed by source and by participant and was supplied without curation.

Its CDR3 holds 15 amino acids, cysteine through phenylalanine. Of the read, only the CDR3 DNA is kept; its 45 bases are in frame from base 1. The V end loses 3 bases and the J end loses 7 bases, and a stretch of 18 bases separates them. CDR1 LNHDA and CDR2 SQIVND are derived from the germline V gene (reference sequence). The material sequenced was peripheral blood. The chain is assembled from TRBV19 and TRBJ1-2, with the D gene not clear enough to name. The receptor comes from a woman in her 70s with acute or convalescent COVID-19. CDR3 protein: CASSMVTSPRGGYTF. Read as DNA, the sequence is TGTGCCAGTAGTATGGTCACCTCACCTCGCGGTGGCTACACCTTC.